This is a list of T cell receptor beta chains from one sample in a study of CD8+CD57+ T cells in acquired aplastic anemia. TCRdb re-derived calls from the reads in MiXCR, one entry per CDR3 protein. The profile covers a few hundred thousand distinct CDR3 sequences, with around 30% appearing a single time and about 0.8% taken by the ten largest. Material: sorted CD4+, CD8+, or CD8+CD57+ T cells (not recorded which) from PBMCs. All receptors derive from a human donor with aplastic anemia. Each CDR3 is given with its conserved first and last residue. D genes are given only for firm matches. The listing skips clone size in some rows; elsewhere it reads once, few, many or a size class.

j_call: TRBJ2-5; v_call: TRBV20-1; clone_size: NA; d_call: TRBD1; cdr3_aa: CSAPRTGSQETQYF; cdr3_nt: TGCAGTGCTCCCCGGACAGGTTCCCAAGAGACCCAGTACTTC
j_call: TRBJ1-1; v_call: TRBV19; clone_size: many; d_call: NA; cdr3_aa: CASSIGYSAEAFF; cdr3_nt: TGTGCCAGTAGTATTGGATACTCGGCTGAAGCTTTCTTT
j_call: TRBJ2-7; v_call: TRBV25-1; clone_size: NA; d_call: NA; cdr3_aa: CASSDPGGQGLEDF; cdr3_nt: TGTGCCAGCAGTGACCCCGGTGGACAGGGACTAGAGGACTTC
j_call: TRBJ2-1; v_call: TRBV7-8; clone_size: NA; d_call: NA; cdr3_aa: CASSFSGLSEQFF; cdr3_nt: TGTGCCAGCAGCTTTTCCGGGTTAAGTGAGCAGTTCTTC
j_call: TRBJ1-3; v_call: TRBV5-1; clone_size: NA; d_call: TRBD1; cdr3_aa: CASSRSGTGGSGNTIYF; cdr3_nt: TGCGCCAGCAGCCGATCCGGGACAGGGGGCTCTGGAAACACCATATATTTT
j_call: TRBJ1-4; v_call: TRBV16; clone_size: NA; d_call: NA; cdr3_aa: CASSQYRGGELFF; cdr3_nt: TGTGCCAGCAGCCAATATCGGGGAGGAGAACTGTTTTTT
j_call: TRBJ1-1; v_call: TRBV6-1; clone_size: NA; d_call: NA; cdr3_aa: CASSDQGRSTEAFF; cdr3_nt: TGTGCCAGCAGCGACCAGGGGAGAAGCACTGAAGCTTTCTTT
j_call: TRBJ1-2; v_call: TRBV6-1; clone_size: many; d_call: NA; cdr3_aa: CASSEVLQGENGYTF; cdr3_nt: TGTGCCAGCAGTGAAGTGTTACAGGGTGAGAATGGCTACACCTTC
j_call: TRBJ1-1; v_call: TRBV10-1; clone_size: many; d_call: NA; cdr3_aa: CASSEPGPSLNTEAFF; cdr3_nt: TGCGCCAGCAGTGAACCGGGGCCATCCCTGAACACTGAAGCTTTCTTT
j_call: TRBJ2-3; v_call: TRBV7-3; clone_size: NA; d_call: NA; cdr3_aa: CASSFAGSSDTQYF; cdr3_nt: TGTGCCAGCAGCTTTGCGGGATCGTCAGATACGCAGTATTTT
j_call: TRBJ2-3; v_call: TRBV5-1; clone_size: NA; d_call: NA; cdr3_aa: CASRSSAVADTQYF; cdr3_nt: TGCGCCAGCAGATCTAGCGCTGTTGCAGATACGCAGTATTTT
j_call: TRBJ2-5; v_call: TRBV9; clone_size: few; d_call: TRBD2; cdr3_aa: CASSVWTSGVQETQYF; cdr3_nt: TGTGCCAGCAGCGTTTGGACTAGCGGGGTCCAAGAGACCCAGTACTTC
j_call: TRBJ1-2; v_call: TRBV30; clone_size: few; d_call: NA; cdr3_aa: CAWSVGQVSNYGYTF; cdr3_nt: TGTGCCTGGAGTGTCGGTCAGGTATCTAACTATGGCTACACCTTC
j_call: TRBJ1-4; v_call: TRBV19; clone_size: NA; d_call: NA; cdr3_aa: CATTRRGREKLFF; cdr3_nt: TGTGCCACTACAAGACGGGGGCGTGAAAAACTGTTTTTT
j_call: TRBJ1-6; v_call: TRBV5-8; clone_size: many; d_call: NA; cdr3_aa: CASRTSVSPLHF; cdr3_nt: TGTGCCAGCAGAACGTCGGTGTCACCCCTCCACTTT
j_call: TRBJ2-7; v_call: TRBV3-1; clone_size: few; d_call: NA; cdr3_aa: CASALAGYYEQYF; cdr3_nt: TGTGCCAGCGCCCTGGCAGGGTACTACGAGCAGTACTTC
j_call: TRBJ2-2; v_call: TRBV5-1; clone_size: NA; d_call: NA; cdr3_aa: CASSLSLVGGELFF; cdr3_nt: TGCGCCAGCAGCTTGTCACTAGTGGGCGGGGAGCTGTTTTTT
j_call: TRBJ1-1; v_call: TRBV19; clone_size: NA; d_call: NA; cdr3_aa: CASSIRTEGVTEAFF; cdr3_nt: TGTGCCAGCAGCATACGGACAGAGGGCGTCACTGAAGCTTTCTTT
j_call: TRBJ1-6; v_call: TRBV6-2/TRBV6-3; clone_size: NA; d_call: NA; cdr3_aa: CASSNQGPSPLHF; cdr3_nt: TGTGCCAGCAGTAATCAGGGTCCATCACCCCTCCACTTT
j_call: TRBJ2-2; v_call: TRBV29-1; clone_size: few; d_call: TRBD1; cdr3_aa: CSVAGQGVGELFF; cdr3_nt: TGCAGCGTAGCGGGACAGGGTGTCGGGGAGCTGTTTTTT
j_call: TRBJ1-2; v_call: TRBV29-1; clone_size: NA; d_call: NA; cdr3_aa: CRGEAYGYTF; cdr3_nt: TGCAGAGGGGAGGCCTATGGCTACACCTTC
j_call: TRBJ2-2; v_call: TRBV9; clone_size: NA; d_call: TRBD1; cdr3_aa: CASSPRTGSNTGELFF; cdr3_nt: TGTGCCAGCAGCCCCCGGACAGGTTCGAACACCGGGGAGCTGTTTTTT
j_call: TRBJ2-6; v_call: TRBV5-6; clone_size: few; d_call: NA; cdr3_aa: CASSYFSGANVLTF; cdr3_nt: TGTGCCAGCAGCTACTTCTCTGGGGCCAACGTCCTGACTTTC
j_call: TRBJ2-1; v_call: TRBV6-2/TRBV6-3; clone_size: once; d_call: TRBD1; cdr3_aa: CASSYEGGNPNNGQFF; cdr3_nt: TGTGCCAGCAGTTACGAAGGGGGCAATCCCAACAATGGGCAGTTCTTC
j_call: TRBJ1-6; v_call: TRBV7-2; clone_size: many; d_call: NA; cdr3_aa: CASSPEGQGWSPLHF; cdr3_nt: TGTGCCAGCAGCCCGGAGGGCCAGGGTTGGTCACCCCTCCACTTT
j_call: TRBJ2-3; v_call: TRBV10-3; clone_size: NA; d_call: NA; cdr3_aa: CAYRDSITDTQYF; cdr3_nt: TGCGCCTACCGGGATTCGATCACAGATACGCAGTATTTT